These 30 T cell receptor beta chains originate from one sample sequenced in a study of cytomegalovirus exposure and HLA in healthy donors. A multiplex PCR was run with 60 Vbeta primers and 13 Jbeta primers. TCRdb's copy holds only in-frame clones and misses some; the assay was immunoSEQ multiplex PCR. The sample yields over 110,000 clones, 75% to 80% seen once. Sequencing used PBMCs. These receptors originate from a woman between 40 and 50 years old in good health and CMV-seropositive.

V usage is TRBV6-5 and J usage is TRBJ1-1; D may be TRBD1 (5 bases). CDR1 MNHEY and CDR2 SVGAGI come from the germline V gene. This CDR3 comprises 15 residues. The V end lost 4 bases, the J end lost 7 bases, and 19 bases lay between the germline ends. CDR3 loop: CASSWRRGVRDEAFF. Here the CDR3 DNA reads TGTGCCAGCAGTTGGCGCCGTGGGGTCAGGGATGAAGCTTTCTTT.

CDR3 coding DNA: TGTGCCAGCAGTTTGTCTAGGGGACAGGACTATGGCTACACCTTC. Its protein is CASSLSRGQDYGYTF. This chain uses TRBV28 with TRBJ1-2, with TRBD1 matching over 8 bases. CDR1 MDHEN and CDR2 SYDVKM come from the germline V gene. The ends lost 3 bases at V and 3 bases at J; junction bases unmatched: 6. The CDR3 consists of 15 residues.

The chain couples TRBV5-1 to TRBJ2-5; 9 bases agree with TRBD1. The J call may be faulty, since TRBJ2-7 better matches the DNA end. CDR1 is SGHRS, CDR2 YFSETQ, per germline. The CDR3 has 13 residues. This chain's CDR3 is CASRGTGSYEQYF. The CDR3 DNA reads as TGCGCCAGCAGAGGGACAGGGTCCTACGAGCAGTACTTC.

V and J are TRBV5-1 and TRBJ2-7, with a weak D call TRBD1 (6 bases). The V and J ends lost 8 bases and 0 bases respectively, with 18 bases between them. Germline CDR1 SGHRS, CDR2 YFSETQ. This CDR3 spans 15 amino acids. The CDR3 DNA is TGCGCCAGTGCAGGTCCTCAGGGGCACTCCTACGAGCAGTACTTC. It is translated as CASAGPQGHSYEQYF. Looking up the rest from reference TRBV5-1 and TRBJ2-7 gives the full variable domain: KAGVTQTPRYLIKTRGQQVTLSCSPISGHRSVSWYQQTPGQGLQFLFEYFSETQRNKGNFPGRFSGRQFSNSRSEMNVSTLELGDSALYLCASAGPQGHSYEQYFGPGTRLTVT.

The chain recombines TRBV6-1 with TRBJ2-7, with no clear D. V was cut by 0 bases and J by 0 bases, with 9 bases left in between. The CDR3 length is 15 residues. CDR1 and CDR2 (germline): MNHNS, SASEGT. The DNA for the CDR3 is TGTGCCAGCAGTGAAGCTGTGCGGAGCTCCTACGAGCAGTACTTC. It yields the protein CASSEAVRSSYEQYF.

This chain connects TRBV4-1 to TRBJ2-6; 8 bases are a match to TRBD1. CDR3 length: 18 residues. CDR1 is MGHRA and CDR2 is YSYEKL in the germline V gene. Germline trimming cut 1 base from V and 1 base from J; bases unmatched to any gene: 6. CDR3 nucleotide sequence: TGCGCCAGCAGCCAAGGAGTTGACAGGGGTTCTGGGGCCAACGTCCTGACTTTC. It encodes CASSQGVDRGSGANVLTF.

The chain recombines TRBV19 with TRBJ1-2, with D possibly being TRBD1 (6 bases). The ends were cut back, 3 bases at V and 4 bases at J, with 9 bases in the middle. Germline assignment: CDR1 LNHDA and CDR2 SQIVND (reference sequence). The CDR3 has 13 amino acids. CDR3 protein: CASSIGQFYGYTF. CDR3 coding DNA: TGTGCCAGTAGTATCGGACAGTTCTATGGCTACACCTTC.

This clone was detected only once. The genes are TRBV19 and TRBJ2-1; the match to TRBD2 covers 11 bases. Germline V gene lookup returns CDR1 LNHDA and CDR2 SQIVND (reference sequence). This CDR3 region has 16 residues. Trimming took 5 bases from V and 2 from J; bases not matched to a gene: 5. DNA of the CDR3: TGTGCCAGTAGTCCGATAGCGGGAGGGCCCTACAATGAGCAGTTCTTC. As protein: CASSPIAGGPYNEQFF.

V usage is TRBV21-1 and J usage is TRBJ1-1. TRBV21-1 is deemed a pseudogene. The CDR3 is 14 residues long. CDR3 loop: CASKWGGRDTEAFF. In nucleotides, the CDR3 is TGTGCCAGCAAGTGGGGGGGCAGGGACACTGAAGCTTTCTTT.

DNA for the CDR3: TGCGCCAGCAGCGGGACTGGGGGACGGATCCTTTCTTACGAGCAGTACTTC. It specifies CASSGTGGRILSYEQYF. The chain carries TRBV5-1 and TRBJ2-7; possible D gene TRBD2, 6 bases. The CDR3 is 17 residues long. V was pared by 4 bases and J by 4 bases, with 24 bases between. Germline V lookup: CDR1 SGHRS, CDR2 YFSETQ.

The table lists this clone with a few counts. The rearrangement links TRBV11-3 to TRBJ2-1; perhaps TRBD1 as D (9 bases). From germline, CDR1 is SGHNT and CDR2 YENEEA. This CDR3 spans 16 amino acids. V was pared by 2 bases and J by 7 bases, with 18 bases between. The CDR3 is CASSLSGQGTRNEQFF. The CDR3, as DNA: TGTGCCAGCAGCTTATCAGGACAGGGGACTAGGAATGAGCAGTTCTTC.

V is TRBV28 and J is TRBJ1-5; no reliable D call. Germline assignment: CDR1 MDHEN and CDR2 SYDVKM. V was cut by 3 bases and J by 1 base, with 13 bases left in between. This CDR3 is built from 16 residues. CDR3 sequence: CASSFPGSESNQPQHF. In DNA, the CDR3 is TGTGCCAGCAGTTTCCCGGGATCCGAGAGCAATCAGCCCCAGCATTTT. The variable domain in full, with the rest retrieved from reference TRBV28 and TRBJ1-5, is DVKVTQSSRYLVKRTGEKVFLECVQDMDHENMFWYRQDPGLGLRLIYFSYDVKMKEKGDIPEGYSVSREKKERFSLILESASTNQTSMYLCASSFPGSESNQPQHFGDGTRLSIL.

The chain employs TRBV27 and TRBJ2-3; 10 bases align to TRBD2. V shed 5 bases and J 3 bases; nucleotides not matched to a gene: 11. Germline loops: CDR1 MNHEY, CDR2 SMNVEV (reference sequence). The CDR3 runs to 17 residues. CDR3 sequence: CASSSGRGDMRTDTQYF. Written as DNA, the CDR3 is TGTGCCAGCAGTAGCGGGAGGGGGGATATGAGGACAGATACGCAGTATTTT.

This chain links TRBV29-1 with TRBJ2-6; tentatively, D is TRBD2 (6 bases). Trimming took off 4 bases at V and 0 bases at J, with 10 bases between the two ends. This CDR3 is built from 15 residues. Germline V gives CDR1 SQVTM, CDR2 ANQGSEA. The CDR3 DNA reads TGCAGCGTTGGAATCGGGGGCTCTGGGGCCAACGTCCTGACTTTC. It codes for CSVGIGGSGANVLTF.

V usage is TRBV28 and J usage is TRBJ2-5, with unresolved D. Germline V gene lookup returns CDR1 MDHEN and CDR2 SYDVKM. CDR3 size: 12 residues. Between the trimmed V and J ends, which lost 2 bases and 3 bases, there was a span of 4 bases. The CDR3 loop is CASSLIKETQYF. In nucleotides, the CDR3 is TGTGCCAGCAGTTTAATTAAAGAGACCCAGTACTTC.

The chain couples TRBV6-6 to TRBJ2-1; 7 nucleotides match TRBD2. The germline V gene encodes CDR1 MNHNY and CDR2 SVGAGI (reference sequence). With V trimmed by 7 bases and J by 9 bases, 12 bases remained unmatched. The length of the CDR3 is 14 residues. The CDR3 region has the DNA TGTGCCAGCAAGGGGAGCGGGGTGGGGAGTGAGCAGTTCTTC. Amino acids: CASKGSGVGSEQFF.

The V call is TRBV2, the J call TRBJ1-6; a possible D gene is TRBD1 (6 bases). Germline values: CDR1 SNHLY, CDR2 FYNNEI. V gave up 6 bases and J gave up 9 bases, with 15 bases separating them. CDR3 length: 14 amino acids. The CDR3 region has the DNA TGTGCCAGCAGAGTCAGGGGTTTTAGTTCACCCCTCCACTTT. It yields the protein CASRVRGFSSPLHF. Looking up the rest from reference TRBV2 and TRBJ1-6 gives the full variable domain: EPEVTQTPSHQVTQMGQEVILRCVPISNHLYFYWYRQILGQKVEFLVSFYNNEISEKSEIFDDQFSVERPDGSNFTLKIRSTKLEDSAMYFCASRVRGFSSPLHFGNGTRLTVT.

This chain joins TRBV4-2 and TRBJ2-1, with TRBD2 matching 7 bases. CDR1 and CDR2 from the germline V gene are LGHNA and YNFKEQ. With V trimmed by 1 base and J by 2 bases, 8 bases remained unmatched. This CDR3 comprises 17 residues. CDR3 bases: TGTGCCAGCAGCCAAGTAGGTAGCGGGTCCCCCTACAATGAGCAGTTCTTC. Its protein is CASSQVGSGSPYNEQFF.

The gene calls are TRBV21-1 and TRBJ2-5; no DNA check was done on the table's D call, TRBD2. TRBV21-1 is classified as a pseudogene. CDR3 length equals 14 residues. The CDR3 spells CASTPIEKSETQYF. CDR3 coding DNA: TGTGCCAGCACCCCCATTGAGAAGTCAGAGACCCAGTACTTC.

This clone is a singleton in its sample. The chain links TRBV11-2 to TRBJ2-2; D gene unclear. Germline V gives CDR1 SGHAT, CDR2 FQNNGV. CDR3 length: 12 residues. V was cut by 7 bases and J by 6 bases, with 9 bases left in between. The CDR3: CASIPGSGELFF. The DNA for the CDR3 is TGTGCCAGCATCCCCGGGTCCGGGGAGCTGTTTTTT.

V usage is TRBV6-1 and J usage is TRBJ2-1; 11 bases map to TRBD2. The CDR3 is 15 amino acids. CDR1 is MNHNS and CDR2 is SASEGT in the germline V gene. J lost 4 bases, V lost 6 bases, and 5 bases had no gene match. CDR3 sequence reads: CASRERLAGYNEQFF. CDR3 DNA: TGTGCCAGCAGAGAAAGACTAGCGGGATACAATGAGCAGTTCTTC.

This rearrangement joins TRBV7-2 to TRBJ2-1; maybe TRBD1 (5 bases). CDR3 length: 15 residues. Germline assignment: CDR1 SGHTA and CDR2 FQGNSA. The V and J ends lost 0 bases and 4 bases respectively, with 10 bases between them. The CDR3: CASSLAGQGYNEQFF. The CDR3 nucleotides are TGTGCCAGCAGCTTAGCTGGGCAGGGTTACAATGAGCAGTTCTTC.

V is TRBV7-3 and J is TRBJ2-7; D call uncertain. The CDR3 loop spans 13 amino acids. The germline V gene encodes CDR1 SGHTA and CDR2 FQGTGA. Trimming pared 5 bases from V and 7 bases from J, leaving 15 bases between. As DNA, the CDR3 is TGTGCCAGCAGCCCCGGTGGGCTGATTGAGCAGTACTTC. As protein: CASSPGGLIEQYF.

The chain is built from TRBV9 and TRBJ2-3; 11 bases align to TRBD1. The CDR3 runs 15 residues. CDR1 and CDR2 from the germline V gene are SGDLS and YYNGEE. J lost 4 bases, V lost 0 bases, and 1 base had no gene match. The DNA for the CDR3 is TGTGCCAGCAGCGTAGTGGGACAGGGGGCAGATACGCAGTATTTT. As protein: CASSVVGQGADTQYF.

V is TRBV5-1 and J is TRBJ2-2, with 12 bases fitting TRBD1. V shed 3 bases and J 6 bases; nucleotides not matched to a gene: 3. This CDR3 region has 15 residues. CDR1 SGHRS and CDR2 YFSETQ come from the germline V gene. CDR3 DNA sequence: TGCGCCAGCAGCTCGGGACAGGGGGCATCCGGGGAGCTGTTTTTT. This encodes CASSSGQGASGELFF.

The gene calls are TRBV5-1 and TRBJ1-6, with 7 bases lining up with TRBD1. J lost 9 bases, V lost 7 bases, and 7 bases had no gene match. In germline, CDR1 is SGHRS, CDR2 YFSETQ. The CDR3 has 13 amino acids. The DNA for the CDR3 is TGCGCCAGCGGGGAGAGGGGGCGTTCACCCCTCCACTTT. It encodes CASGERGRSPLHF.

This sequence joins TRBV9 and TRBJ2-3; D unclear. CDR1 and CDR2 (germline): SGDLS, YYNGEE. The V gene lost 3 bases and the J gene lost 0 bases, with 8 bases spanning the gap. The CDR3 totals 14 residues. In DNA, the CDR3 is TGTGCCAGCAGCGCCCAGTCTAGCACAGATACGCAGTATTTT. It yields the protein CASSAQSSTDTQYF.

The CDR3 reads CASSRDRGSYEQYF. CDR3 sequence (DNA): TGTGCCAGTAGCCGGGACAGGGGATCCTACGAGCAGTACTTC. This chain connects TRBV19 to TRBJ2-7; 10 bases align to TRBD1. V lost 6 bases, J lost 1 base, and 3 bases stayed unmatched. Germline-derived CDR1 and CDR2 are LNHDA and SQIVND (reference sequence). CDR3 length: 14 residues.

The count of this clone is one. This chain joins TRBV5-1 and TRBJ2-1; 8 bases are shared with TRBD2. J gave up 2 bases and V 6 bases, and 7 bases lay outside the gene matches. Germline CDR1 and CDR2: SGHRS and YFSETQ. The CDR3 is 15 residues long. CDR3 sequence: CASKFREGPYNEQFF. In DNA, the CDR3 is TGCGCCAGCAAGTTTCGGGAGGGCCCCTACAATGAGCAGTTCTTC.

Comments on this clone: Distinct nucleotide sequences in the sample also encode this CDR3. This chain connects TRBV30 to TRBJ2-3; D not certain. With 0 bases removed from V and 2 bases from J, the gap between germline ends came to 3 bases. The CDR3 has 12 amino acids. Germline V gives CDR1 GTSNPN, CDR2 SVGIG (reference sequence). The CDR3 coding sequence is TGTGCCTGGAGTGTACTCACAGATACGCAGTATTTT. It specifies CAWSVLTDTQYF.